These 21 T cell receptor beta chains share one sample of origin, sequenced in a study of CD8+ T cells in alopecia areata. Treatment of the sample: oral pan-JAK inhibitor, 5-10 mg twice daily. Investigators isolated RNA and reverse transcribed it into cDNA to act as the sequencing template. The protocol was immunoSEQ multiplex PCR, while the TCRdb copy is restricted to in-frame clones and leaves out a portion. The data show 150,000 to 200,000 clones, about three fifths seen once. The starting material was CD4+ T cells sorted from blood, obtained at approximately week 49, from a patient treated with tofacitinib. All receptors come from a human donor with alopecia areata.

The gene calls are TRBV5-1 and TRBJ2-6; D is perhaps TRBD2 (5 bases). Germline-derived CDR1 and CDR2 are SGHRS and YFSETQ. Trimming stripped 3 bases from V and 0 bases from J, with 13 bases between. The CDR3 runs to 17 residues. The CDR3 DNA sequence: TGCGCCAGCAGCTATGGACTTACCAGCTCTGGGGCCAACGTCCTGACTTTC. Its translation: CASSYGLTSSGANVLTF.

The chain employs TRBV5-4 and TRBJ2-5, with D tentatively TRBD1 (6 bases). This CDR3 region has 14 residues. Germline V gene lookup returns CDR1 SGHNT and CDR2 YYREEE (reference sequence). The germline V and J ends were trimmed by 4 bases and 1 base, with 11 bases remaining between them. CDR3 region: CASSLGQLQETQYF. In DNA form, the CDR3 reads TGTGCCAGCAGCCTCGGACAGCTCCAAGAGACCCAGTACTTC.

The CDR3 protein is CSVREGVGIQYF. In DNA, the CDR3 is TGCAGCGTTCGAGAGGGCGTGGGGATTCAGTACTTC. The chain combines TRBV29-1 with TRBJ2-4, with D tentatively TRBD2 (5 bases). In germline, CDR1 is SQVTM, CDR2 ANQGSEA. CDR3 length: 12 amino acids. V lost 5 bases and J lost 10, with 15 bases in between.

The V call is TRBV4-3, the J call TRBJ1-1, with 12 bases fitting TRBD1. There are 14 residues in the CDR3. The germline V gene has CDR1 LGHNA and CDR2 YSLEER. Germline trimming cut 4 bases from V and 8 bases from J; bases unmatched to any gene: 5. This CDR3 is CASSRGTGGAEAFF. The DNA for the CDR3 is TGCGCCAGCAGCCGTGGGACAGGGGGCGCAGAAGCTTTCTTT.

CDR3 sequence reads: CSVEDPDRGKNIQYF. The CDR3 DNA reads as TGCAGCGTTGAAGATCCGGACAGGGGCAAAAACATTCAGTACTTC. The chain is built from TRBV29-1 and TRBJ2-4, with TRBD1 matching 9 bases. Losses at the gene ends were 0 bases for V and 3 bases for J; bases not matched to a gene: 3. There are 15 residues in the CDR3. Germline V gene sequence: CDR1 SQVTM, CDR2 ANQGSEA.

The CDR3 sequence: CSVEDSRLNYGYTF. CDR3 DNA: TGCAGCGTTGAAGATTCCAGGTTAAACTATGGCTACACCTTC. The genes are TRBV29-1 and TRBJ1-2, with D unclear. Per germline, CDR1 SQVTM and CDR2 ANQGSEA. The CDR3 covers 14 residues. The V gene lost 0 bases and the J gene lost 2 bases, with 10 bases spanning the gap.

The chain employs TRBV29-1 and TRBJ2-7; D might be TRBD1 or TRBD2, each matching 5 bases. Germline V gene lookup returns CDR1 SQVTM and CDR2 ANQGSEA. This CDR3 contains 11 residues. V was cut by 6 bases and J by 5 bases, with 11 bases left in between. This CDR3 reads CSVRDPNEQYF. The CDR3 region has the DNA TGCAGCGTAAGGGACCCCAACGAGCAGTACTTC.

Here the CDR3 DNA reads TGTGCCAGCAGCACCCGGACGGAGGGCACTGAAGCTTTCTTT. Residues: CASSTRTEGTEAFF. The genes are TRBV7-8 and TRBJ1-1; D gene ambiguous. Looked up from germline, CDR1 is SGHVS and CDR2 is FQNEAQ. V was trimmed by 5 bases and J by 4 bases, leaving 14 bases between them. The CDR3 spans 14 residues.

Only a few counts were recorded for this clone. V usage is TRBV7-2 and J usage is TRBJ2-6, with D perhaps TRBD1 (5 bases). The CDR3 extends over 15 amino acids. V gave up 1 base and J gave up 2 bases, with 6 bases separating them. Germline V gene sequence: CDR1 SGHTA, CDR2 FQGNSA. CDR3 loop: CASSLVGPGANVLTF. The DNA of the CDR3 is TGTGCCAGCAGCTTAGTGGGGCCTGGGGCCAACGTCCTGACTTTC.

The gene calls are TRBV19 and TRBJ1-2; 8 nucleotides match TRBD1. The V and J ends lost 6 bases and 4 bases, in that order; junction bases with no gene match: 7. Looked up from germline, CDR1 is LNHDA and CDR2 is SQIVND (reference sequence). The CDR3 is 14 residues long. CDR3 sequence reads: CASRPPGGSYGYTF. CDR3 nucleotides: TGTGCCAGTAGACCCCCAGGGGGCAGCTATGGCTACACCTTC.

The J gene is TRBJ2-5, the V gene TRBV11-2, with D unresolved. With 1 base removed from V and 5 bases from J, the gap between germline ends came to 5 bases. The CDR3 runs to 12 residues. Germline CDR1 SGHAT, CDR2 FQNNGV. CDR3 amino acids: CASSLGVETQYF. DNA of the CDR3: TGTGCCAGCAGCTTAGGGGTTGAGACCCAGTACTTC.

The chain links TRBV10-3 to TRBJ1-4, with 9 nucleotides matching TRBD1. The J segment lost 5 bases and the V segment lost 10 bases, leaving 5 bases of the junction unmatched. There are 13 residues in the CDR3. Per germline, CDR1 ENHRY and CDR2 SYGVKD. The CDR3 nucleotides read TGTGCCACCCGGGACAGGGAGAATGAAAAACTGTTTTTT. This gives the protein CATRDRENEKLFF.

The gene calls are TRBV27 and TRBJ1-2; D not certain. The CDR3 contains 14 residues. Trimming removed 5 bases from V and 5 bases from J, with 15 bases in between. Germline CDR1 and CDR2: MNHEY and SMNVEV (reference sequence). The CDR3: CASSPLQRTYGYTF. In DNA, the CDR3 is TGTGCCAGCAGTCCCCTGCAGAGAACTTATGGCTACACCTTC.

CDR3 protein: CASRPQGTNTGELFF. For the CDR3, the DNA is TGTGCCAGCAGGCCTCAGGGCACCAACACCGGGGAGCTGTTTTTT. The chain couples TRBV27 to TRBJ2-2; a possible D gene is TRBD1 (5 bases). This CDR3 contains 15 residues. Trimming shortened V by 6 bases and J by 2 bases, and 13 bases separated the two germline ends. CDR1 and CDR2 from the germline V gene are MNHEY and SMNVEV (reference sequence).

In its sample, this clone was seen once. The V and J genes are TRBV29-1 and TRBJ1-1; 10 nucleotides agree with TRBD1. CDR3 length: 13 residues. The V and J ends lost 7 bases and 3 bases, in that order; junction bases with no gene match: 5. CDR1 SQVTM and CDR2 ANQGSEA come from the germline V gene. The CDR3 DNA sequence: TGCAGCGCCATGACAGGGGGCCACACTGAAGCTTTCTTT. Translating gives CSAMTGGHTEAFF.

The chain joins TRBV2 to TRBJ2-5; 9 bases fit TRBD1. The J call could be wrong; TRBJ2-7 is a better fit for the DNA end. Germline CDR1 and CDR2: SNHLY and FYNNEI. This CDR3 has 14 residues. The CDR3 loop is CASSGQGGPYEQYF. CDR3 DNA: TGTGCCAGCAGTGGACAGGGGGGACCCTACGAGCAGTACTTC.

V is TRBV9 and J is TRBJ1-4; unclear D gene. There are 14 residues in the CDR3. Trimming took 3 bases from V and 6 from J, leaving 12 bases between them. Germline V CDR1 and CDR2: SGDLS, YYNGEE. The CDR3 DNA is TGTGCCAGCAGCGCAAACGACATGGATGAAAAACTGTTTTTT. Translated: CASSANDMDEKLFF.

The V gene is TRBV27, the J gene TRBJ1-6, with D possibly being TRBD1 (5 bases). V was pared by 3 bases and J by 3 bases, with 12 bases between. Germline assignment: CDR1 MNHEY and CDR2 SMNVEV (reference sequence). This CDR3 is 16 amino acids long. The CDR3 sequence is CASSFTTVRYNSPLHF. The CDR3 region has the DNA TGTGCCAGCAGTTTTACGACAGTACGCTATAATTCACCCCTCCACTTT.

The V and J genes are TRBV18 and TRBJ2-7; 8 bases are a match to TRBD1. Germline lookup yields CDR1 KGHSH and CDR2 LQKENI. V dropped 6 bases and J dropped 2; count of bases not matched to a gene: 3. This CDR3 has 13 residues. The CDR3 nucleotides are TGTGCCAGCTCTCCGGACAGGGCCTACGAGCAGTACTTC. It translates to CASSPDRAYEQYF.

V usage is TRBV11-2 and J usage is TRBJ1-1; D unclear. In germline, CDR1 is SGHAT, CDR2 FQNNGV. This CDR3 region has 14 residues. V lost 5 bases to trimming and J lost 8 bases, with 18 bases between them. The CDR3 here is CASSRLTSSIEAFF. The CDR3 DNA follows: TGTGCCAGCAGCCGATTGACAAGCTCGATCGAAGCTTTCTTT.

The CDR3 DNA sequence: TGCAGCGTTGGTAGCGGGGTCACAAGCTCCTACAATGAGCAGTTCTTC. It codes for CSVGSGVTSSYNEQFF. The chain carries TRBV29-1 and TRBJ2-1, with 8 bases that match TRBD2. CDR1 is SQVTM, CDR2 ANQGSEA, per germline. V was pared by 4 bases and J by 0 bases, with 8 bases of the junction left unmatched. The CDR3 spans 16 residues.